Below, 27 T cell receptor beta chains from the same sample are listed, as sequenced in a study of cytomegalovirus exposure and HLA in healthy donors. 60 Vbeta and 13 Jbeta primers were used in PCR. The data were produced by immunoSEQ multiplex PCR, yet TCRdb's version contains in-frame clones alone and is incomplete. The table has 90,000 to 150,000 clones, about 80% seen once; the top ten hold 2% to 2.5%. The sequencing sample was made of PBMCs. The receptors here all came from a human donor in good health.

The gene calls are TRBV18 and TRBJ2-3; possibly TRBD2 for D (6 bases). This CDR3 comprises 15 residues. Germline CDR1 KGHSH, CDR2 LQKENI. V lost 2 bases to trimming and J lost 6 bases, with 15 bases between them. DNA of the CDR3: TGTGCCAGCTCACCAAAGGAGGGAATGACTGATACGCAGTATTTT. Protein sequence: CASSPKEGMTDTQYF.

This clone was observed a few times. The chain uses TRBV4-2 and TRBJ2-1; 11 bases are shared with TRBD2. The CDR3 consists of 16 residues. Germline CDR1 LGHNA, CDR2 YNFKEQ. Trimming removed 0 bases from V and 4 bases from J; junction bases left unmatched: 2. CDR3 loop: CASSQDPSGGYNEQFF. CDR3 in DNA: TGTGCCAGCAGCCAAGATCCTAGCGGGGGGTACAATGAGCAGTTCTTC.

DNA for the CDR3: TGTGCCAGCAGGCCGGGACTGATCTACGAGCAGTACTTC. This encodes CASRPGLIYEQYF. The chain recombines TRBV6-1 with TRBJ2-7; D might be TRBD2 (6 bases). Trimming took 6 bases from V and 3 from J, leaving 12 bases between them. The CDR3 contains 13 residues. Germline V gene lookup returns CDR1 MNHNS and CDR2 SASEGT.

CDR3 bases: TGCGCCAGCAGCCAACGTCGGACCGGGGAGCTGTTTTTT. Its translation: CASSQRRTGELFF. The rearrangement links TRBV4-3 to TRBJ2-2, with D hard to call. The ends were cut back, 2 bases at V and 5 bases at J, with 6 bases in the middle. CDR1 and CDR2 from the germline V gene are LGHNA and YSLEER. CDR3 size: 13 residues.

The genes are TRBV4-3 and TRBJ2-7; TRBD2 agrees at 9 bases. The V segment lost 1 base and the J segment 6 bases; nucleotides outside the gene matches: 4. The CDR3 is made up of 14 amino acids. The germline V gene has CDR1 LGHNA and CDR2 YSLEER. The CDR3 DNA follows: TGCGCCAGCAGCCAAGTTGCGGGGGGGAGCGAGCAGTACTTC. It translates to CASSQVAGGSEQYF.

The chain has TRBV30 and TRBJ2-5; 9 bases map to TRBD2. V shed 2 bases and J 5 bases; nucleotides not matched to a gene: 9. This CDR3 has 15 residues. CDR1 is GTSNPN and CDR2 is SVGIG in the germline V gene (reference sequence). The CDR3 nucleotides are TGTGCCTGGAGTCCCGCGGGAGGGCGGATGGAGACCCAGTACTTC. Protein product: CAWSPAGGRMETQYF.

This clone came up a few times. The rearrangement joins TRBV11-2 to TRBJ1-5; D unclear. Germline assignment: CDR1 SGHAT and CDR2 FQNNGV. V shed 0 bases and J shed 9 bases, with 9 bases lying between them. This CDR3 is 13 amino acids long. The CDR3 nucleotides read TGTGCCAGCAGCTTAGATCAGCGGCGGCCCCAGCATTTT. Translating it yields CASSLDQRRPQHF.

V gene TRBV19 combines with J gene TRBJ1-5, with D perhaps matching TRBD1 (5 bases). V lost 6 bases to trimming and J lost 3 bases, with 12 bases between them. CDR1 and CDR2 from the germline V gene are LNHDA and SQIVND (reference sequence). The CDR3 runs to 14 residues. This chain's CDR3 is CASRGPQTNQPQHF. The CDR3, as DNA: TGTGCCAGTAGGGGGCCTCAAACCAATCAGCCCCAGCATTTT.

The rearrangement links TRBV7-2 to TRBJ2-7; tentative D call: TRBD2 (6 bases). The CDR3 consists of 13 residues. Trimming pared 3 bases from V and 3 bases from J, leaving 9 bases between. CDR1 and CDR2 (germline): SGHTA, FQGNSA. CDR3 DNA sequence: TGTGCCAGCAGCTTCGGACTAAACTACGAGCAGTACTTC. It is translated as CASSFGLNYEQYF.

The V call is TRBV5-6, the J call TRBJ1-1; no firm D call. Trimming removed 2 bases at V and 0 bases at J, with 5 bases between. The CDR3 covers 13 residues. CDR1 and CDR2 (germline): SGHDT, YYEEEE. The CDR3 reads CASSFYMNTEAFF. The CDR3 nucleotides are TGTGCCAGCAGCTTTTACATGAACACTGAAGCTTTCTTT.

V is TRBV6-6 and J is TRBJ1-2; the D gene is possibly TRBD1 (5 bases). The CDR3 extends over 16 amino acids. The V gene lost 6 bases and the J gene lost 0 bases, with 17 bases spanning the gap. Germline V lookup: CDR1 MNHNY, CDR2 SVGAGI (reference sequence). The CDR3, as DNA: TGTGCCAGCAGCCCCGGGGGGGTTGGGGCTAACTATGGCTACACCTTC. It specifies CASSPGGVGANYGYTF.

This clone was observed once. The CDR3 bases are TGTGCCAGTAGTATAACGCTTGGGGAGGAGTTTAAAGGCTACACCTTC. Translating it yields CASSITLGEEFKGYTF. The V and J genes are TRBV19 and TRBJ1-2, with D hard to call. The V end lost 2 bases, the J end lost 8 bases, and 21 bases lay between the germline ends. The CDR3 loop spans 16 amino acids. Germline V gene data show CDR1 as LNHDA and CDR2 as SQIVND (reference sequence).

V is TRBV11-2 and J is TRBJ2-3, with 10 bases aligning to TRBD2. The V segment lost 5 bases and the J segment 3 bases; nucleotides outside the gene matches: 8. Germline CDR1 SGHAT, CDR2 FQNNGV. CDR3 length equals 16 residues. CDR3 amino acids: CASSPRAGGGTDTQYF. The CDR3 DNA reads as TGTGCCAGCAGCCCCCGAGCGGGAGGGGGTACAGATACGCAGTATTTT. The entire variable domain, with the rest obtained from reference TRBV11-2 and TRBJ2-3, is as follows: EAGVAQSPRYKIIEKRQSVAFWCNPISGHATLYWYQQILGQGPKLLIQFQNNGVVDDSQLPKDRFSAERLKGVDSTLKIQPAKLEDSAVYLCASSPRAGGGTDTQYFGPGTRLTVL.

The chain employs TRBV5-5 and TRBJ2-2; a weak D match, TRBD1 (6 bases). There are 13 residues in the CDR3. The V end lost 6 bases, the J end lost 11 bases, and 17 bases lay between the germline ends. Germline assignment: CDR1 SGHKS and CDR2 YYEKEE (reference sequence). In DNA form, the CDR3 reads TGTGCCAGCAACTCGGACAGCCTGGTCGAGCTGTTTTTT. It specifies CASNSDSLVELFF.

This chain joins TRBV5-1 and TRBJ2-1; D possibly corresponds to TRBD1 (6 bases). The CDR3 covers 15 residues. Germline CDR1 reads SGHRS; CDR2 reads YFSETQ. The V and J ends lost 0 bases and 4 bases respectively, with 11 bases between them. CDR3: CASSLDEGVYNEQFF. CDR3 in DNA: TGCGCCAGCAGCTTGGACGAGGGGGTATACAATGAGCAGTTCTTC. The full variable domain, with the rest looked up from reference TRBV5-1 and TRBJ2-1, is KAGVTQTPRYLIKTRGQQVTLSCSPISGHRSVSWYQQTPGQGLQFLFEYFSETQRNKGNFPGRFSGRQFSNSRSEMNVSTLELGDSALYLCASSLDEGVYNEQFFGPGTRLTVL.

The J gene is TRBJ2-7, the V gene TRBV7-9, with unresolved D. The CDR3 covers 14 residues. The germline CDR1 and CDR2 sequences are SEHNR and FQNEAQ (reference sequence). Trimming stripped 0 bases from V and 2 bases from J, with 8 bases between. Here the CDR3 reads CASSLASQTYEQYF. As DNA, the CDR3 is TGTGCCAGCAGCTTAGCGTCTCAGACCTACGAGCAGTACTTC.

This clone was counted once. The chain combines TRBV7-9 with TRBJ1-5; maybe TRBD1 (5 bases). Germline V gene lookup returns CDR1 SEHNR and CDR2 FQNEAQ (reference sequence). Trimming left V 5 bases short and J 6 bases short, with 14 bases between. The CDR3 runs 14 residues. CDR3 in amino acids: CASSLGGTGQPQHF. DNA for the CDR3: TGTGCCAGCAGCCTCGGGGGGACTGGTCAGCCCCAGCATTTT.

The rearrangement links TRBV28 to TRBJ1-5, with D perhaps TRBD1 (5 bases). The CDR3 is made up of 15 amino acids. The germline gives CDR1 MDHEN, CDR2 SYDVKM. V lost 7 bases to trimming and J lost 5 bases, with 18 bases between them. CDR3 in amino acids: CASTFGGVGYQPQHF. CDR3 nucleotide sequence: TGTGCCAGCACTTTCGGGGGAGTTGGGTATCAGCCCCAGCATTTT.

This clone showed up just a few times. This rearrangement joins TRBV7-2 to TRBJ1-1, with unresolved D. CDR1 and CDR2 from the germline V gene are SGHTA and FQGNSA. This CDR3 contains 11 residues. Trimming left V 3 bases short and J 4 bases short, with 3 bases between. The CDR3 sequence: CASSFGTEAFF. In DNA form, the CDR3 reads TGTGCCAGCAGCTTCGGCACTGAAGCTTTCTTT. The complete variable domain, with remaining parts taken from reference TRBV7-2 and TRBJ1-1, reads GAGVSQSPSNKVTEKGKDVELRCDPISGHTALYWYRQSLGQGLEFLIYFQGNSAPDKSGLPSDRFSAERTGGSVSTLTIQRTQQEDSAVYLCASSFGTEAFFGQGTRLTVV.

Worth noting for this clone: Given the absence of the conserved phenylalanine or tryptophan at the CDR3 end, a read error is likely. The chain joins TRBV6-6 to TRBJ1-2; possibly TRBD1 for D (5 bases). With 6 bases removed from V and 5 bases from J, the gap between germline ends came to 19 bases. This CDR3 is 15 amino acids long. Germline CDR1 is MNHNY and CDR2 is SVGAGI (reference sequence). CDR3 protein: CASSPIGGSLYGYTL. In nucleotides, the CDR3 is TGTGCCAGCAGCCCCATTGGGGGGTCCCTTTATGGCTACACCCTC.

The V gene is TRBV5-5, the J gene TRBJ1-2, with a tentative D call TRBD1 (6 bases). Trimming removed 4 bases at V and 5 bases at J, with 18 bases between. The CDR3 is made up of 15 amino acids. Germline CDR1 and CDR2: SGHKS and YYEKEE (reference sequence). CDR3 sequence reads: CASSQKNRDRYGYTF. In nucleotides, the CDR3 is TGTGCCAGCAGCCAGAAAAACAGGGATAGGTATGGCTACACCTTC.

The rearrangement uses TRBV5-1 and TRBJ2-1, with D possibly being TRBD1 (5 bases). Germline V gene lookup returns CDR1 SGHRS and CDR2 YFSETQ. The germline V and J ends were trimmed by 1 base and 1 base, with 12 bases remaining between them. The CDR3 extends over 16 amino acids. CDR3 DNA: TGCGCCAGCAGCTTGATGTGGGCAGGGTCCTACAATGAGCAGTTCTTC. This sequence encodes CASSLMWAGSYNEQFF.

The chain uses TRBV5-1 and TRBJ2-1; D is unresolved. The CDR3 has 15 amino acids. The ends were cut back, 3 bases at V and 2 bases at J, with 12 bases in the middle. The germline V gene encodes CDR1 SGHRS and CDR2 YFSETQ. CDR3 bases: TGCGCCAGCAGCTCCTCCACCGGAGCCTACAATGAGCAGTTCTTC. As protein: CASSSSTGAYNEQFF.

This chain uses TRBV27 with TRBJ1-2, with 8 bases that match TRBD1. The CDR3 runs 15 residues. J lost 2 bases, V lost 6 bases, and 8 bases had no gene match. Germline values: CDR1 MNHEY, CDR2 SMNVEV (reference sequence). CDR3 nucleotides: TGTGCCAGCAGCACAAACAGGGGGAAGAACTATGGCTACACCTTC. As protein: CASSTNRGKNYGYTF.

The rearrangement links TRBV28 to TRBJ1-2; possibly TRBD1 for D (6 bases). The length of the CDR3 is 16 residues. Deletions cut 3 bases from V and 3 bases from J, with 17 bases between. The V gene's germline CDR1 is MDHEN and CDR2 SYDVKM. This CDR3 is CASSFSISGGHYGYTF. For the CDR3, the DNA is TGTGCCAGCAGTTTTAGTATCTCCGGGGGGCACTATGGCTACACCTTC.

The chain combines TRBV30 with TRBJ2-1, with D perhaps TRBD1 (8 bases). The CDR3 runs 17 residues. V gave up 7 bases and J gave up 1 base, with 23 bases separating them. Germline loops: CDR1 GTSNPN, CDR2 SVGIG (reference sequence). Written as DNA, the CDR3 is TGTGCCTCACACAGGGGGGGGGCACCAACTTCCTACAATGAGCAGTTCTTC. Amino acid sequence: CASHRGGAPTSYNEQFF.

This clone was recorded once. The chain couples TRBV7-2 to TRBJ1-2, with D tentatively TRBD1 (5 bases). The V end was cut by 1 base, the J end by 5 bases, with 14 bases between. This CDR3 comprises 15 residues. Looked up from germline, CDR1 is SGHTA and CDR2 is FQGNSA. The CDR3 DNA is TGTGCCAGCAGCTTAGATGGCAGGGAGGTTTATGGCTACACCTTC. Protein sequence: CASSLDGREVYGYTF.